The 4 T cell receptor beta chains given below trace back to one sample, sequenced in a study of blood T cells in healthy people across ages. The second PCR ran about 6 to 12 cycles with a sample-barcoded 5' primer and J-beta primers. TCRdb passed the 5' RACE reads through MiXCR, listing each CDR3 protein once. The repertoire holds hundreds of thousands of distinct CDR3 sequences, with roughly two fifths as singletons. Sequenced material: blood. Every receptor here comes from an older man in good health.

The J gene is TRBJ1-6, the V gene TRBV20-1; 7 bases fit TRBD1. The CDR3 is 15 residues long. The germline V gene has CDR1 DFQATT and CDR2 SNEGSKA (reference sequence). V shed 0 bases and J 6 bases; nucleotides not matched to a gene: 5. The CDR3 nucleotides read TGCAGTGCTAGAGAGCCCGGGACAGCTAATTCACCCCTCCACTTT. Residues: CSAREPGTANSPLHF.

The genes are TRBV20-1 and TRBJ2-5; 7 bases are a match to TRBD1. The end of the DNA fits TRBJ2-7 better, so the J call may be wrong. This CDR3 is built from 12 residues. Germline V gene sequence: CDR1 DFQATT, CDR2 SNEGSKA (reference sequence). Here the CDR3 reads CSKTGTGYEQYF. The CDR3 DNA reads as TGCAGTAAGACAGGGACCGGCTACGAGCAGTACTTC.

CDR3 region: CASSVVEGIGGYTF. The CDR3 nucleotides are TGTGCCAGCAGCGTAGTTGAGGGGATAGGAGGCTACACCTTC. The rearrangement joins TRBV9 to TRBJ1-2; maybe TRBD1 (5 bases). Trimming took 0 bases from V and 8 from J, leaving 14 bases between them. CDR3 size: 14 residues. Germline CDR1 reads SGDLS; CDR2 reads YYNGEE.

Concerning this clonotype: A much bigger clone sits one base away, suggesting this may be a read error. The CDR3 sequence: CASSPRRPSYEQYF. CDR3 DNA sequence: TGTGCCAGCAGCCCTCGCAGGCCATCCTACGAGCAGTACTTC. The rearrangement links TRBV3-1 to TRBJ2-7, with D uncertain. The germline V and J ends were trimmed by 4 bases and 1 base, with 11 bases remaining between them. Germline V gene data show CDR1 as LGHDT and CDR2 as YNNKEL (reference sequence). The CDR3 has 14 residues.